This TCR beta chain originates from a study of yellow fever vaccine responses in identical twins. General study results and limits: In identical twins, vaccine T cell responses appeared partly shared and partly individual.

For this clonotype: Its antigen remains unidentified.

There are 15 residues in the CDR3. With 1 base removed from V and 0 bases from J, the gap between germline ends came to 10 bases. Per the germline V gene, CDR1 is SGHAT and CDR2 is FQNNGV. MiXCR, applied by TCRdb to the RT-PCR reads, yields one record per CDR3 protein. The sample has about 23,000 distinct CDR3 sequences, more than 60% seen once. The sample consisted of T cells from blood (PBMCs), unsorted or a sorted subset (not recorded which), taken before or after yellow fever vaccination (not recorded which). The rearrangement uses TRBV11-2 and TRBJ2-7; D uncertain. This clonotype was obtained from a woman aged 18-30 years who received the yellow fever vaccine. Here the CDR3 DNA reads TGTGCCAGCAGCTTAGTCCCACACCCCTCCTACGAGCAGTACGTC. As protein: CASSLVPHPSYEQYV.